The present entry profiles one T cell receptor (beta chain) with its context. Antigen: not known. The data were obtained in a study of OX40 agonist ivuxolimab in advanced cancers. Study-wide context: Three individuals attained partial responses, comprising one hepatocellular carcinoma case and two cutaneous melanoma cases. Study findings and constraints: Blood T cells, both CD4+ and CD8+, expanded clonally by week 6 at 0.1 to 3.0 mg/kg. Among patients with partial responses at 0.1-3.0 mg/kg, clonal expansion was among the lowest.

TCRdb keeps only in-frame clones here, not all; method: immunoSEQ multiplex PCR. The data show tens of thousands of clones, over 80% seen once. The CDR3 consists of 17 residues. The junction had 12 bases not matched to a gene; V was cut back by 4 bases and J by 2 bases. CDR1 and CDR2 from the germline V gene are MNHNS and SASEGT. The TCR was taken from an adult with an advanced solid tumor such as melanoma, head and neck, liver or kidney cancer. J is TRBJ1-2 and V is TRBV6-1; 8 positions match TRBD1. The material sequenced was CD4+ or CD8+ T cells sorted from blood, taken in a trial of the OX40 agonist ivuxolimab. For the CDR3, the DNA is TGTGCCAGCAGTGGGCCGTTAGAGACAGGGGTCAACTATGGCTACACCTTC. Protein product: CASSGPLETGVNYGYTF.